These 8 T cell receptor beta chains share one sample of origin, sequenced in a study of tumor-infiltrating lymphocytes in localized non-small cell lung cancer. The table came from immunoSEQ multiplex PCR; TCRdb's copy has only in-frame clones and leaves some out. The sample has roughly 8,900 clones; 60% to 80% are singletons. Specimen: uninvolved lung tissue not adjacent to the tumor. The source is a human donor with non-small cell lung cancer.

This clone turned up a few times. The V gene is TRBV19, the J gene TRBJ2-6; D is unresolved. CDR3 size: 15 residues. Looked up from germline, CDR1 is LNHDA and CDR2 is SQIVND (reference sequence). The CDR3 DNA reads as TGTGCGGTGGGGATTCCACTCACTGGGGCCAACGTCCTGACTTTC. Encoded protein: CAVGIPLTGANVLTF. Filled out from reference TRBV19 and TRBJ2-6, the complete variable domain reads DGGITQSPKYLFRKEGQNVTLSCEQNLNHDAMYWYRQDPGQGLRLIYYSQIVNDFQKGDIAEGYSVSREKKESFPLTVTSAQKNPTAFYLCAVGIPLTGANVLTFGAGSRLTVL.

The chain joins TRBV7-6 to TRBJ2-3; TRBD2 matches 10 bases. Trimming cost V 4 bases and J 1 base; bases outside gene matches: 14. This CDR3 has 19 residues. Germline-derived CDR1 and CDR2 are SGHVS and FNYEAQ. The chain's CDR3 is CASSSGGIRGTSGTDTQYF. In DNA, the CDR3 is TGTGCCAGCAGCTCAGGAGGGATTCGAGGGACTAGCGGCACAGATACGCAGTATTTT.

The V gene is TRBV5-6, the J gene TRBJ2-1; tentative D call: TRBD2 (5 bases). V shed 3 bases and J shed 8 bases, with 12 bases lying between them. This CDR3 contains 13 residues. Germline V gene sequence: CDR1 SGHDT, CDR2 YYEEEE. The CDR3 DNA sequence: TGTGCCAGCAGCTACTTTAGCGCCCATGAGCAGTTCTTC. This sequence encodes CASSYFSAHEQFF.

CDR3: CASSWRDEQFF. In DNA form, the CDR3 reads TGTGCCAGCAGCTGGAGGGATGAGCAGTTCTTC. This chain connects TRBV11-2 to TRBJ2-1; TRBD2 is a possible D gene (6 bases). V lost 4 bases to trimming and J lost 8 bases, with 6 bases between them. Looked up from germline, CDR1 is SGHAT and CDR2 is FQNNGV. The CDR3 is 11 residues long.

Judged by abundance, this clone is medium-sized (0.01 to 0.1%). The chain employs TRBV25-1 and TRBJ2-3, with unresolved D. The CDR3 contains 9 residues. Germline lookup yields CDR1 MGHDK and CDR2 SYGVNS. V was clipped by 10 bases and J by 11 bases, with 10 bases between them. CDR3 region: CATVIGQYF. CDR3 nucleotide sequence: TGTGCCACGGTTATCGGGCAGTATTTT.

This clone appeared a single time. The chain employs TRBV4-1 and TRBJ2-7, with 7 bases matching TRBD2. Trimming at V came to 5 bases and at J to 3 bases, leaving 10 bases not matched to a gene. CDR1 and CDR2 from the germline V gene are MGHRA and YSYEKL. The length of the CDR3 is 15 residues. The CDR3, as DNA: TGCGCCAGCAGCGCCACCGGGGGGACTCACTACGAGCAGTACTTC. Translation: CASSATGGTHYEQYF.

The chain links TRBV11-3 to TRBJ1-3; the D gene is possibly TRBD1 (5 bases). Germline loops: CDR1 SGHNT, CDR2 YENEEA. This CDR3 has 13 amino acids. With 3 bases removed from V and 4 bases from J, the gap between germline ends came to 7 bases. CDR3 residues: CASSFGDGNTIYF. For the CDR3, the DNA is TGTGCCAGCAGCTTTGGGGACGGAAACACCATATATTTT.

Worth noting for this clone: The junction shows a germline mismatch at one end, possibly a read error. The V gene is TRBV7-7, the J gene TRBJ2-2, with D possibly TRBD2 on 5 matching bases. The germline gives CDR1 SSHAT, CDR2 FNYEAQ (reference sequence). This CDR3 comprises 16 residues. In DNA, the CDR3 is TGTGCTAGCAGCTCCCCCCCGGGAAGGTCCACCGGGGAGCTGTTTTTT. Protein product: CASSSPPGRSTGELFF.